The clone carrying this T cell receptor beta chain was observed once. Its antigen remains unidentified. Only in-frame clones appear in the TCRdb table, and some are missing; sequencing was by immunoSEQ multiplex PCR. Of about 160,000 clones listed, just over 90% were seen once; the top ten hold 4.4%. The sample originates from a study of T cell responses to AZD1222 COVID-19 vaccine. Findings and limits, study-wide: Baseline antibody screening turned up just a handful of seropositive AZD1222 recipients. Donors were largely white British and mainly female; clonal diversity was possibly underestimated. The peak T cell response came first, and repertoires were sampled only after it. Vaccine-related CD4 TCRs covered spike, predominating at 160-218 and 743-854.

This TCR was recovered from an adult in good health. The source material was peripheral blood, sampled on day 0 of MenACWY control vaccination.

In DNA form, the CDR3 reads TGTGCCAGCAGCTTACTAGCGGGCGAGGGCAATGAGCAGTTCTTC. Protein: CASSLLAGEGNEQFF. The chain joins TRBV4-2 to TRBJ2-1; 9 positions match TRBD2. After removal of 5 bases from V and 6 bases from J, the junction contained 8 bases not matched to a gene. The CDR3 extends over 15 amino acids. Germline V gene sequence: CDR1 LGHNA, CDR2 YNFKEQ.